This T cell receptor (beta chain) derives from a study of monozygotic twins with inflammatory bowel disease. Template switching added UMIs carrying a 6-nucleotide sample barcode. Reprocessing the 5' RACE reads, TCRdb reports a single entry for every CDR3 protein and omits DNA. The sample table sets out fewer than 550,000 distinct CDR3 sequences. Study-wide results and limits: Relative to healthy twins, IBD patients had fewer clonotypes in common with others, a gap that was especially apparent with disease activity. Discrimination among different T cell subtypes was not achievable.

Worth noting for this clonotype: Its antigen is not known.

Collection of an approximately 2.5 ml blood sample took place per donor. The CDR3 sequence is 12 residues long. CDR1 LNHDA and CDR2 SQIVND come from the germline V gene (reference sequence). This clonotype was obtained from a human donor with ulcerative colitis or Crohn's disease, or a healthy co-twin of an affected twin (not recorded which). The source material was blood. The chain combines TRBV19 with TRBJ1-2. CDR3: CASSIPGYGYTF.